Listed here are 9 T cell receptor beta chains from one sample, sequenced in a study of cytomegalovirus exposure and HLA in healthy donors. Primers for the PCR totalled 60 Vbeta and 13 Jbeta. Only in-frame clones appear in the TCRdb table, and some are missing; sequencing was by immunoSEQ multiplex PCR. The sample shows about 110,000 clones, roughly four fifths of them seen only once. Sequencing was carried out using PBMCs. The receptors stem from a woman under 30 in good health and CMV-seronegative.

V and J are TRBV11-3 and TRBJ2-1; 8 bases map to TRBD2. The V gene's germline CDR1 is SGHNT and CDR2 YENEEA. Losses at the gene ends were 5 bases for V and 9 bases for J; bases not matched to a gene: 9. The CDR3 covers 14 residues. CDR3 in amino acids: CASSRGGKRGEQFF. CDR3 nucleotides: TGTGCCAGCAGCCGGGGGGGGAAGCGAGGTGAGCAGTTCTTC.

V usage is TRBV6-1 and J usage is TRBJ2-7, with a weak D call TRBD2 (6 bases). This CDR3 has 14 residues. Trimming took off 10 bases at V and 4 bases at J, with 20 bases between the two ends. Germline assignment: CDR1 MNHNS and CDR2 SASEGT. The DNA for the CDR3 is TGTGCCATCGGCTGGGGGGTAAAAGGGTACGAGCAGTACGTC. This codes for CAIGWGVKGYEQYV.

The chain employs TRBV11-3 and TRBJ2-7; D possibly corresponds to TRBD2 (7 bases). V lost 1 base, J lost 0 bases, and 13 bases lay in between. This CDR3 has 16 amino acids. Per the germline V gene, CDR1 is SGHNT and CDR2 is YENEEA. CDR3 amino acids: CASSLGGAGASYEQYV. The CDR3, as DNA: TGTGCCAGCAGCTTAGGGGGGGCGGGGGCCTCCTACGAGCAGTACGTC.

A word on this clone: The sample carries other DNA sequences with the same CDR3. The CDR3 sequence is CASSSSPGGGTEAFF. CDR3 nucleotides: TGTGCCAGCAGCTCATCCCCCGGGGGGGGAACTGAAGCTTTCTTT. The chain carries TRBV5-4 and TRBJ1-1; perhaps TRBD1 as D (5 bases). The CDR3 totals 15 residues. Trimming shortened V by 3 bases and J by 5 bases, and 17 bases separated the two germline ends. Germline CDR1 is SGHNT and CDR2 is YYREEE (reference sequence).

As to this clone: At one end the junction does not follow the germline gene, possibly because of a read error. Other nucleotide sequences from this sample produce the same CDR3. The chain is built from TRBV7-2 and TRBJ1-1, with TRBD1 matching over 7 bases. The V gene's germline CDR1 is SGHTA and CDR2 FQGNSA. The length of the CDR3 is 15 residues. As DNA, the CDR3 is TGTGCCAGCAGCCTACAAAAGGGGGCGCCTACTGAAGCTTTTTTT. Amino acids: CASSLQKGAPTEAFF.

This chain joins TRBV6-6 and TRBJ2-2; the D gene is possibly TRBD2 (5 bases). V shed 5 bases and J shed 7 bases, with 11 bases lying between them. Germline V lookup: CDR1 MNHNY, CDR2 SVGAGI (reference sequence). The CDR3 is made up of 13 amino acids. CDR3 amino acids: CASSPLAGGELFF. The CDR3 region has the DNA TGTGCCAGCAGTCCCCTGGCGGGCGGGGAGCTGTTTTTT.

The V gene is TRBV30, the J gene TRBJ2-3, with D unclear. Trimming pared 3 bases from V and 5 bases from J, leaving 9 bases between. The CDR3 covers 12 residues. Germline CDR1 reads GTSNPN; CDR2 reads SVGIG (reference sequence). For the CDR3, the DNA is TGTGCCTGGAGCCCCTCCGGAGATACGCAGTATTTT. Amino acid sequence: CAWSPSGDTQYF.

This chain uses TRBV6-1 with TRBJ2-7; the match to TRBD2 covers 9 bases. Trimming cost V 6 bases and J 6 bases; bases outside gene matches: 9. This CDR3 has 14 residues. CDR1 and CDR2 (germline): MNHNS, SASEGT. The CDR3 coding sequence is TGTGCCAGCAGGGTGGGGGCGGGAGGGGGCGAGCAGTACTTC. Protein product: CASRVGAGGGEQYF.

The rearrangement links TRBV30 to TRBJ2-4; D possibly corresponds to TRBD2 (6 bases). Germline V gene sequence: CDR1 GTSNPN, CDR2 SVGIG (reference sequence). Trimming took 2 bases from V and 3 from J, leaving 11 bases between them. This CDR3 is built from 14 residues. The CDR3 DNA is TGTGCCTGGAGTCCCGGGGGTGGCAAAAACATTCAGTACTTC. This translates into CAWSPGGGKNIQYF. The full variable domain, its missing parts supplied by reference TRBV30 and TRBJ2-4, is SQTIHQWPATLVQPVGSPLSLECTVEGTSNPNLYWYRQAAGRGLQLLFYSVGIGQISSEVPQNLSASRPQDRQFILSSKKLLLSDSGFYLCAWSPGGGKNIQYFGAGTRLSVL.